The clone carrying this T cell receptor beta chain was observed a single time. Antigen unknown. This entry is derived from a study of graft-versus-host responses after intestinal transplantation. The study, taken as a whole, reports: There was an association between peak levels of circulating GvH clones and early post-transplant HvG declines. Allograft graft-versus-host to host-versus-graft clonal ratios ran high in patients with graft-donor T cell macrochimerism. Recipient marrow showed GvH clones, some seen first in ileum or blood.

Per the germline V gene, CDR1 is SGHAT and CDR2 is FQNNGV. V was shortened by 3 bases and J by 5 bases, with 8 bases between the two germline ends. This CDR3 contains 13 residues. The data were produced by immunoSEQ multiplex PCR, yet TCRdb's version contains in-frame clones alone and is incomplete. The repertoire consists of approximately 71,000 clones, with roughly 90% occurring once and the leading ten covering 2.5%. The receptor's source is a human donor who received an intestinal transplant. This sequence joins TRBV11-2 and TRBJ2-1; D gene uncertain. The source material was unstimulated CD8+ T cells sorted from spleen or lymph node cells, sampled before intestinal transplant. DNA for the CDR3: TGTGCCAGCAGCTTTTACAGCCACAATGAGCAGTTCTTC. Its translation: CASSFYSHNEQFF.